The 24 T cell receptor beta chains below come from one sample, sequenced in a study of graft-versus-host responses after intestinal transplantation. Clones were read by immunoSEQ multiplex PCR, and TCRdb kept only the in-frame ones, dropping some. The sample records over 85,000 clones, 90% to 95% being singletons. These TCRs' antigens remain unknown. Here the sequenced sample was unstimulated CD8+ T cells sorted from spleen or lymph node cells, taken before intestinal transplant. The receptors stem from a human donor who received an intestinal transplant.

The V and J genes are TRBV5-4 and TRBJ2-7; the match to TRBD1 covers 8 bases. This CDR3 contains 12 residues. Trimming cost V 4 bases and J 6 bases; bases outside gene matches: 3. Per germline, CDR1 SGHNT and CDR2 YYREEE (reference sequence). The CDR3 protein is CASSETGGEQYF. CDR3 nucleotide sequence: TGTGCCAGCAGCGAAACAGGGGGCGAGCAGTACTTC.

The chain employs TRBV13 and TRBJ1-1; perhaps TRBD1 as D (5 bases). Trimming removed 4 bases from V and 1 base from J, with 7 bases in between. Germline V gives CDR1 PRHDT, CDR2 FYEKMQ (reference sequence). The length of the CDR3 is 13 residues. The CDR3 nucleotides are TGTGCCAGCAGCTCGGGGGGGAACACTGAAGCTTTCTTT. It codes for CASSSGGNTEAFF.

The chain combines TRBV19 with TRBJ2-7; D is possibly TRBD2 (6 bases). This CDR3 comprises 14 residues. With 6 bases removed from V and 3 bases from J, the gap between germline ends came to 15 bases. Germline CDR1 is LNHDA and CDR2 is SQIVND (reference sequence). In DNA, the CDR3 is TGTGCCAGTAGCTACGGGGGTCAGGGCTACGAGCAGTACTTC. It codes for CASSYGGQGYEQYF.

This clone was detected once. The chain combines TRBV4-1 with TRBJ2-7, with a weak D call TRBD2 (7 bases). With 1 base removed from V and 2 bases from J, the gap between germline ends came to 18 bases. This CDR3 is built from 17 residues. Germline-derived CDR1 and CDR2 are MGHRA and YSYEKL. Here the CDR3 reads CASSQGTWGAGAYEQYF. The CDR3 nucleotides are TGCGCCAGCAGCCAAGGCACCTGGGGGGCGGGAGCCTACGAGCAGTACTTC.

This chain connects TRBV11-2 to TRBJ2-2, with TRBD2 identical over 7 bases. The junction had 16 bases not matched to a gene; V was cut back by 7 bases and J by 11 bases. Per germline, CDR1 SGHAT and CDR2 FQNNGV. The CDR3 contains 15 residues. CDR3 region: CASTPRETSVGELFF. Written as DNA, the CDR3 is TGTGCCAGCACCCCACGAGAAACTAGCGTCGGAGAGCTGTTTTTT.

The V and J genes are TRBV27 and TRBJ1-2; D ambiguous. The germline V gene has CDR1 MNHEY and CDR2 SMNVEV (reference sequence). The CDR3 totals 11 residues. Between the trimmed V and J ends, which lost 11 bases and 2 bases, there was a span of 9 bases. The CDR3 sequence is CACGPNYGYTF. The CDR3 bases are TGTGCCTGCGGGCCCAACTATGGCTACACCTTC.

This chain connects TRBV9 to TRBJ2-3, with 7 bases aligning to TRBD2. The germline CDR1 and CDR2 sequences are SGDLS and YYNGEE. With 5 bases clipped from V and 2 bases from J, the junction kept 5 bases outside the gene matches. The length of the CDR3 is 14 residues. The CDR3 nucleotides are TGTGCCAGCAGACCTGGGACTATCACAGATACGCAGTATTTT. Protein: CASRPGTITDTQYF.

This clone was detected once. This chain connects TRBV6-5 to TRBJ1-2, with D uncertain. V gave up 10 bases and J gave up 4 bases, with 16 bases separating them. Germline CDR1 MNHEY, CDR2 SVGAGI. This CDR3 region has 13 residues. CDR3 sequence (DNA): TGTGCCACCAACGATGGCCCTTCCTATGGCTACACCTTC. Protein sequence: CATNDGPSYGYTF.

This chain uses TRBV4-1 with TRBJ1-5; possibly TRBD1 for D (5 bases). The CDR3 contains 16 residues. The germline V and J ends were trimmed by 0 bases and 1 base, with 10 bases remaining between them. CDR1 is MGHRA, CDR2 YSYEKL, per germline. The CDR3: CASSQERGESNQPQHF. CDR3 nucleotides: TGCGCCAGCAGCCAAGAAAGGGGAGAAAGCAATCAGCCCCAGCATTTT.

The CDR3 loop is CASSLLLGEDNEQFF. The DNA for the CDR3 is TGTGCCAGCAGCCTTCTCCTTGGGGAGGACAATGAGCAGTTCTTC. The chain carries TRBV4-2 and TRBJ2-1, with D possibly matching TRBD2 (6 bases). CDR1 and CDR2 (germline): LGHNA, YNFKEQ. Trimming left V 4 bases short and J 5 bases short, with 15 bases between. CDR3 length equals 15 residues.

V and J are TRBV7-8 and TRBJ1-4; 8 positions agree with TRBD1. Per germline, CDR1 SGHVS and CDR2 FQNEAQ. V dropped 5 bases and J dropped 7; count of bases not matched to a gene: 3. The CDR3 consists of 13 residues. CDR3 residues: CASSPGGSEKLFF. The CDR3 nucleotides are TGTGCCAGCAGCCCAGGGGGCTCTGAAAAACTGTTTTTT.

On this clone: Relative to the germline gene, one junction end is altered; a read error may explain this. The gene calls are TRBV10-3 and TRBJ2-7; 8 bases are a match to TRBD1. CDR1 ENHRY and CDR2 SYGVKD come from the germline V gene. This CDR3 has 15 amino acids. CDR3 sequence (DNA): TGTGCCATCAGTGCCGACAGGGGAGTACAGTACGGGCAGTACTTC. Residues: CAISADRGVQYGQYF.

The J gene is TRBJ2-7, the V gene TRBV4-1; D is undetermined. The germline V gene has CDR1 MGHRA and CDR2 YSYEKL. V lost 0 bases and J 2 bases, leaving 8 bases between the germline ends. This CDR3 spans 14 amino acids. The CDR3: CASSQEGGAYEQYF. DNA for the CDR3: TGCGCCAGCAGCCAAGAAGGCGGAGCCTACGAGCAGTACTTC.

The chain employs TRBV5-6 and TRBJ2-7; no firm D call. Trimming cost V 0 bases and J 6 bases, with 7 bases left between them. Germline V gives CDR1 SGHDT, CDR2 YYEEEE. The CDR3 consists of 12 residues. In DNA form, the CDR3 reads TGTGCCAGCAGCTTGGGCCCACTCGAGCAGTACTTC. The encoded protein is CASSLGPLEQYF.

J is TRBJ2-1 and V is TRBV7-2; no clear D gene. Trimming took off 4 bases at V and 6 bases at J, with 10 bases between the two ends. Germline lookup yields CDR1 SGHTA and CDR2 FQGNSA. The length of the CDR3 is 13 residues. CDR3 protein: CASSSSVGNEQFF. For the CDR3, the DNA is TGTGCCAGCAGCTCGAGCGTGGGCAATGAGCAGTTCTTC.

This clone occurred once. The genes are TRBV28 and TRBJ2-1; TRBD2 agrees at 11 bases. The germline gives CDR1 MDHEN, CDR2 SYDVKM. This CDR3 region has 16 residues. With V trimmed by 6 bases and J by 8 bases, 12 bases remained unmatched. The CDR3 region has the DNA TGTGCCAGCAGGTACAACACACTAGCGGGAGACTATGAGCAGTTCTTC. Its protein is CASRYNTLAGDYEQFF.

The chain is built from TRBV28 and TRBJ2-1; a possible D gene is TRBD2 (6 bases). V shed 2 bases and J shed 8 bases, with 13 bases lying between them. This CDR3 is built from 14 residues. The germline V gene encodes CDR1 MDHEN and CDR2 SYDVKM. The chain's CDR3 is CASSLPRELDEQFF. The CDR3 bases are TGTGCCAGCAGTTTACCTCGGGAGTTGGATGAGCAGTTCTTC.

The chain joins TRBV29-1 to TRBJ1-2; tentative D call: TRBD1 (6 bases). V was clipped by 5 bases and J by 8 bases, with 12 bases between them. The CDR3 is 11 amino acids. CDR1 is SQVTM, CDR2 ANQGSEA, per germline. CDR3 in amino acids: CSVYGGRGYTF. DNA for the CDR3: TGCAGCGTTTACGGGGGGCGAGGCTACACCTTC.

V and J are TRBV7-2 and TRBJ2-3, with D possibly TRBD2 on 5 matching bases. The CDR3 is made up of 15 amino acids. In germline, CDR1 is SGHTA, CDR2 FQGNSA. V lost 7 bases, J lost 3 bases, and 17 bases lay in between. The CDR3 sequence: CASTASRLITDTQYF. The CDR3 DNA reads TGTGCCAGCACCGCGTCCCGACTAATAACAGATACGCAGTATTTT.

CDR3 loop: CATGLAGGFQETQYF. The CDR3, as DNA: TGCGCCACCGGACTAGCGGGAGGGTTCCAAGAGACCCAGTACTTC. The chain combines TRBV10-1 with TRBJ2-5; the match to TRBD2 covers 15 bases. V shed 10 bases, J shed 1 base, and the junction held 4 bases outside the gene matches. CDR3 length: 15 amino acids. The germline gives CDR1 WNHNN, CDR2 SYGVQD (reference sequence).

The DNA for the CDR3 is TGTGCCAGCAGCCAAGATAGTACAGGGGGATATAGCAATCAGCCCCAGCATTTT. Its protein is CASSQDSTGGYSNQPQHF. This chain joins TRBV4-2 and TRBJ1-5, with 8 positions matching TRBD1. Germline V gene data show CDR1 as LGHNA and CDR2 as YNFKEQ. The CDR3 sequence is 18 residues long. With 0 bases clipped from V and 0 bases from J, the junction kept 7 bases outside the gene matches.

This clone was detected a few times. J is TRBJ2-7 and V is TRBV7-9; no definite D call. The CDR3 length is 15 residues. The V gene lost 2 bases and the J gene lost 0 bases, with 11 bases spanning the gap. The germline CDR1 and CDR2 sequences are SEHNR and FQNEAQ (reference sequence). CDR3 loop: CASSLSSYLSYEQYF. In nucleotides, the CDR3 is TGTGCCAGCAGCTTATCATCCTACCTCTCCTACGAGCAGTACTTC.

The rearrangement links TRBV2 to TRBJ1-1, with D possibly matching TRBD1 (6 bases). The CDR3 is 14 amino acids. Trimming removed 8 bases from V and 4 bases from J, with 17 bases in between. Germline V lookup: CDR1 SNHLY, CDR2 FYNNEI. CDR3 amino acids: CASDLRRGSTEAFF. For the CDR3, the DNA is TGTGCCAGCGATTTACGTAGGGGGAGCACTGAAGCTTTCTTT. Looking up the rest from reference TRBV2 and TRBJ1-1 gives the full variable domain: EPEVTQTPSHQVTQMGQEVILRCVPISNHLYFYWYRQILGQKVEFLVSFYNNEISEKSEIFDDQFSVERPDGSNFTLKIRSTKLEDSAMYFCASDLRRGSTEAFFGQGTRLTVV.

The chain employs TRBV4-1 and TRBJ2-2; 7 bases match TRBD2. The germline CDR1 and CDR2 sequences are MGHRA and YSYEKL. This CDR3 is 18 amino acids long. The V and J ends lost 1 base and 4 bases, in that order; junction bases with no gene match: 12. Written as DNA, the CDR3 is TGCGCCAGCAGCCAAGGGGGGGGAGCCGGAGTCATCACCGGGGAGCTGTTTTTT. It encodes CASSQGGGAGVITGELFF.